This record looks at one T cell receptor (beta chain) sequence and its context. This entry comes from a study of identical twins. MiXCR, applied by TCRdb to the 5' RACE reads, yields one record per CDR3 protein. The table shows hundreds of thousands of distinct CDR3 sequences, with around 12% occurring only once. Germline V gene lookup returns CDR1 LGHNT and CDR2 FRNRAP. The CDR3 sequence is 15 residues long. V lost 1 base and J lost 3; bases outside the gene matches: 4. The same sample was also used in a study of yellow fever vaccine responses in identical twins.

The sequenced sample consisted of CD8+ T cells sorted from blood. The sequence came from a woman between 18 and 30 years old in good health. The chain combines TRBV12-5 with TRBJ1-1; 8 bases are a match to TRBD1. The CDR3 sequence: CASGLGTGRYTEAFF. The CDR3 nucleotides read TGTGCTAGTGGTTTGGGGACAGGGAGGTACACTGAAGCTTTCTTT. The full variable domain, its missing parts supplied by reference TRBV12-5 and TRBJ1-1, is DARVTQTPRHKVTEMGQEVTMRCQPILGHNTVFWYRQTMMQGLELLAYFRNRAPLDDSGMPKDRFSAEMPDATLATLKIQPSEPRDSAVYFCASGLGTGRYTEAFFGQGTRLTVV.